This TCR beta chain was recovered during a study of T-cell reconstitution after alpha-beta-depleted transplantation in children. A TCRbeta library incorporating unique molecular identifiers was prepared. TCRdb processed the PCR reads anew with MiXCR; each CDR3 protein has one entry. The sample records roughly 400,000 distinct CDR3 sequences, roughly 21% being singletons. This CDR3 is 15 amino acids long. Trimming cost V 0 bases and J 0 bases, with 12 bases left between them. Germline assignment: CDR1 DFQATT and CDR2 SNEGSKA (reference sequence). The TCR sequence derives from a human donor who donated a stem cell graft to a child with acute myeloid leukemia. The chain combines TRBV20-1 with TRBJ2-7; D remains ambiguous. The material sequenced was PBMCs from the stem cell graft donor, taken from the stem cell graft. The DNA for the CDR3 is TGCAGTGCTAGAGATCCCGGGCGGACCTCCTACGAGCAGTACTTC. It encodes CSARDPGRTSYEQYF.